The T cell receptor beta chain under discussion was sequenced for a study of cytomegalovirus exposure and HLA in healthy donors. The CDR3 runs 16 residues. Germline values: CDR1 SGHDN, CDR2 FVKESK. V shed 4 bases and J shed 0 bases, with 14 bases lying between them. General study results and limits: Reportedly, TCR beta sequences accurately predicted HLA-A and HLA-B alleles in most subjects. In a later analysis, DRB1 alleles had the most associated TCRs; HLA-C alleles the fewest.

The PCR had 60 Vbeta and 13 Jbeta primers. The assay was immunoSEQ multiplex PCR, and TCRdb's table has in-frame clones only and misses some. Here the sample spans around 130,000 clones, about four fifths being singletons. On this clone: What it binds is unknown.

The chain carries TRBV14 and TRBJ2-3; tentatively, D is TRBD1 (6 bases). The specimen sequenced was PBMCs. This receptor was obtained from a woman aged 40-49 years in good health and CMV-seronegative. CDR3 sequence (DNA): TGTGCCAGCAGCCCAATGGGGGCGGTTAGCACAGATACGCAGTATTTT. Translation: CASSPMGAVSTDTQYF.